This T cell receptor beta chain appears in the sequencing data of a study of cytomegalovirus exposure and HLA in healthy donors. Study in general: Findings of an earlier analysis included roughly 120 million unique TCR beta sequences from 200 million or so T cells. In terms of ancestry, the Caucasian-associated cluster contained 81% of the 398 genotyped donors.

Germline V lookup: CDR1 MDHEN, CDR2 SYDVKM. The CDR3 is 16 residues long. Trimming removed 6 bases from V and 3 bases from J, with 18 bases in between. Primers for the PCR totalled 60 Vbeta and 13 Jbeta. Generated by immunoSEQ multiplex PCR, the TCRdb table keeps only in-frame clones and is missing some. The sample lists about 150,000 clones, roughly 80% seen once, with roughly 14% in the top ten. The sequenced sample was PBMCs. The V and J genes are TRBV28 and TRBJ1-5, with D perhaps TRBD1 (5 bases). This sequence was found in a woman aged 40 to 50 in good health and CMV-seronegative. CDR3 sequence: CASRSQGGSVNQPQHF. DNA for the CDR3: TGTGCCAGCAGATCTCAGGGAGGTTCGGTCAATCAGCCCCAGCATTTT.